This TCR beta chain was recovered during a study of blood T cell repertoires in COVID-19. Study as a whole: Donors in the United States, Italy and Spain gave samples during acute or convalescent COVID-19. PBMCs, B-cell-depleted T cells, or T cells were the source of the cDNA or gDNA that made up the material.

In the authors' methods: Amplification with reference gene primers provided the estimates of nucleated cell counts. TCRdb's table, derived via immunoSEQ multiplex PCR, lists solely in-frame clones and lacks some. V, J and clone size were drawn from that table, and D and trimming were deduced from the DNA. This table holds about 240,000 clones, 75% to 90% found once. Self-reported history from a screening survey and questionnaire set each donor's cohort. The germline V gene has CDR1 SGHNT and CDR2 YYREEE (reference sequence). This CDR3 comprises 17 residues. The V end lost 2 bases, the J end lost 0 bases, and 15 bases lay between the germline ends.

Sequenced sample: PBMCs or T cells enriched from blood (not recorded which). This rearrangement joins TRBV5-4 to TRBJ2-1; D unresolved. The origin of this receptor is a woman in her thirties or forties with acute COVID-19. CDR3 sequence (DNA): TGTGCCAGCAGCTTTCCATCGGTAACCCGCTCCTACAATGAGCAGTTCTTC. Translation: CASSFPSVTRSYNEQFF.